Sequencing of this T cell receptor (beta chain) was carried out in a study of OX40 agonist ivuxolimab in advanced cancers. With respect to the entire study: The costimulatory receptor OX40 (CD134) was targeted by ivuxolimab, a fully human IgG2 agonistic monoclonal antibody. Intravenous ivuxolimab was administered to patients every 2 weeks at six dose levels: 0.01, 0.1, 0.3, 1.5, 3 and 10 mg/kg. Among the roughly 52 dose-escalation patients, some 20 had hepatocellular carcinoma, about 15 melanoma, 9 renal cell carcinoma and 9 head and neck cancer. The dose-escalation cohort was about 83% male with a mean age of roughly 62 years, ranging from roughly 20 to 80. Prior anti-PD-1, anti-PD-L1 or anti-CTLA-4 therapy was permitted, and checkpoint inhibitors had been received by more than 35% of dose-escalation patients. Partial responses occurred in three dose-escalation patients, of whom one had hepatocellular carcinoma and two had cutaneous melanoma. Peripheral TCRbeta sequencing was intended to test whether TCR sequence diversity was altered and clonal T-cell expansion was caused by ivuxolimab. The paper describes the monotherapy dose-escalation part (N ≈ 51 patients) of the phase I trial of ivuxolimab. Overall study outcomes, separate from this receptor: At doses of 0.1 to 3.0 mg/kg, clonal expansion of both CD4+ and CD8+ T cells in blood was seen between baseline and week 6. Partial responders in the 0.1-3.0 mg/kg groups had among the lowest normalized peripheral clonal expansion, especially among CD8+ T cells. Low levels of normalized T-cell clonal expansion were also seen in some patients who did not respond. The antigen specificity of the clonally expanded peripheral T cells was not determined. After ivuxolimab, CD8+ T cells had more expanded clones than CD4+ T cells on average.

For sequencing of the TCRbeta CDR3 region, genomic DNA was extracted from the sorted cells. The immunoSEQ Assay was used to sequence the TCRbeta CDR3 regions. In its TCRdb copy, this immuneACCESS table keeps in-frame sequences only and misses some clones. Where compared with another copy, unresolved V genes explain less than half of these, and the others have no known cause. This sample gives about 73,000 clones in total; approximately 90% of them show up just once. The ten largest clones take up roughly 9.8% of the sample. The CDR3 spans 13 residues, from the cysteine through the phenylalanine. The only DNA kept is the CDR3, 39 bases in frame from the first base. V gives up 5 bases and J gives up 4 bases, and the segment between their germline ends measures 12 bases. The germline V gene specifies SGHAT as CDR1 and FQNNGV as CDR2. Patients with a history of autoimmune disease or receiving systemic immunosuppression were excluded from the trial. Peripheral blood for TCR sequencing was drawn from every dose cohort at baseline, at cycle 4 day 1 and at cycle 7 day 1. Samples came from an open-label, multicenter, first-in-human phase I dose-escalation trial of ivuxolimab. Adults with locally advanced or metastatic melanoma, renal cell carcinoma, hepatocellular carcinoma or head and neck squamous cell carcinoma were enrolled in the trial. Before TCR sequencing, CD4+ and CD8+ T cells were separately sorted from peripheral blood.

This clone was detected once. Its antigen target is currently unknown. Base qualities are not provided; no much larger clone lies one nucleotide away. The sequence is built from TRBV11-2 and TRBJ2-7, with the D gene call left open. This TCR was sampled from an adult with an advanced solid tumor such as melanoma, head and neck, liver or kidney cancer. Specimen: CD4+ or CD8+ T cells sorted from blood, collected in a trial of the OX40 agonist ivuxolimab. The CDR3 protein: CASSLGYGYEQYF. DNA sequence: TGTGCCAGCAGCCTAGGATACGGGTACGAGCAGTACTTC.